These 20 T cell receptor beta chains share one sample of origin, sequenced in a study of long-term antiretroviral therapy in people with HIV. Survey level was the resolution at which the v3.0 immunoSEQ assay ran. Using immunoSEQ multiplex PCR, the repertoire was profiled, and TCRdb retains in-frame clones only, with some absent. The sample includes around 33,000 clones, 65% to 90% of them seen just once. Here the sequenced sample was unsorted PBMCs, taken 0.3 years after starting antiretroviral therapy. The receptors derive from a man aged 18 to 29 with HIV.

This sequence joins TRBV19 and TRBJ2-5; the D gene could be TRBD1 or TRBD2 (6 bases each). V dropped 3 bases and J dropped 5 bases, with 10 bases sitting between them. The CDR3 totals 13 residues. Per germline, CDR1 LNHDA and CDR2 SQIVND (reference sequence). The CDR3 loop is CASSIRGVETQYF. The CDR3 DNA is TGTGCCAGTAGTATTAGGGGGGTGGAGACCCAGTACTTC.

This sequence joins TRBV6-1 and TRBJ1-2; D is unresolved. The germline CDR1 and CDR2 sequences are MNHNS and SASEGT. Trimming left V 7 bases short and J 1 base short, with 16 bases between. This CDR3 comprises 15 residues. CDR3 loop: CASIPNLDGNYGYTF. The CDR3 DNA sequence: TGTGCCAGCATCCCAAATCTCGACGGTAACTATGGCTACACCTTC.

This clone was seen more than once but under ten times. The V gene is TRBV27, the J gene TRBJ2-7; 7 bases line up with TRBD1. The CDR3 loop spans 14 amino acids. Germline V lookup: CDR1 MNHEY, CDR2 SMNVEV (reference sequence). After removal of 5 bases from V and 3 bases from J, the junction contained 7 bases not matched to a gene. CDR3 in amino acids: CASSHTGAFYEQYF. DNA of the CDR3: TGTGCCAGCAGTCACACAGGGGCTTTCTACGAGCAGTACTTC.

The V call is TRBV6-6, the J call TRBJ1-2; no firm D call. CDR3 length: 13 amino acids. V was shortened by 6 bases and J by 7 bases, with 15 bases between the two germline ends. Germline loops: CDR1 MNHNY, CDR2 SVGAGI (reference sequence). In nucleotides, the CDR3 is TGTGCCAGCAGCCCAGACGCGGGGAGTGGCTACACCTTC. Protein product: CASSPDAGSGYTF.

The rearrangement uses TRBV4-1 and TRBJ1-1, with D possibly matching TRBD1 (6 bases). Trimming shortened V by 1 base and J by 1 base, and 19 bases separated the two germline ends. Germline assignment: CDR1 MGHRA and CDR2 YSYEKL. The CDR3 consists of 18 residues. The CDR3 region has the DNA TGCGCCAGCAGCCAAGCCCCCTCTGCGGGCAGGGGGAACACTGAAGCTTTCTTT. It is translated as CASSQAPSAGRGNTEAFF.

The chain joins TRBV11-1 to TRBJ1-2; 8 bases are a match to TRBD1. The CDR3 extends over 14 amino acids. The germline gives CDR1 SGHAT, CDR2 FQDESV (reference sequence). Trimming at V came to 5 bases and at J to 4 bases, leaving 6 bases not matched to a gene. The CDR3 nucleotides read TGTGCCAGCAGCACTGGACAGGGCTTCTATGGCTACACCTTC. Encoded protein: CASSTGQGFYGYTF. The variable domain in full, completed from reference TRBV11-1 and TRBJ1-2, reads EAEVAQSPRYKITEKSQAVAFWCDPISGHATLYWYRQILGQGPELLVQFQDESVVDDSQLPKDRFSAERLKGVDSTLKIQPAELGDSAMYLCASSTGQGFYGYTFGSGTRLTVV.

The rearrangement uses TRBV25-1 and TRBJ2-4; perhaps TRBD1 as D (5 bases). CDR3 size: 14 residues. Trimming removed 4 bases from V and 4 bases from J, with 11 bases in between. From germline, CDR1 is MGHDK and CDR2 SYGVNS. The CDR3 loop reads CASSGYRTKNIQYF. CDR3 nucleotide sequence: TGTGCCAGCAGTGGTTACCGGACAAAAAACATTCAGTACTTC.

This sequence joins TRBV30 and TRBJ1-1; D is undetermined. Germline V gene data show CDR1 as GTSNPN and CDR2 as SVGIG (reference sequence). The CDR3 contains 14 residues. V was cut by 2 bases and J by 1 base, with 11 bases left in between. CDR3 loop: CAWSQSVRNTEAFF. CDR3 DNA sequence: TGTGCCTGGAGTCAGTCAGTGAGGAACACTGAAGCTTTCTTT.

The rearrangement links TRBV4-3 to TRBJ2-7; no definite D call. Looked up from germline, CDR1 is LGHNA and CDR2 is YSLEER. The length of the CDR3 is 12 residues. V was cut by 4 bases and J by 4 bases, with 8 bases left in between. Written as DNA, the CDR3 is TGCGCCAGCAGCCCCCGAGCGTACGAGCAGTACTTC. Translating gives CASSPRAYEQYF.

The J gene is TRBJ1-5, the V gene TRBV5-8, with D perhaps matching TRBD1 (6 bases). Deletions cut 2 bases from V and 7 bases from J, with 10 bases between. The germline V gene has CDR1 SGHTS and CDR2 YDEGEE. This CDR3 is built from 13 residues. The CDR3 coding sequence is TGTGCCAGCAGCTTCGAGGGGGGGCAGCCCCAGCATTTT. This codes for CASSFEGGQPQHF.

In its sample, this clone was seen once. The chain joins TRBV6-5 to TRBJ1-4; possible D gene TRBD1, 5 bases. Germline lookup yields CDR1 MNHEY and CDR2 SVGAGI. V was pared by 6 bases and J by 3 bases, with 14 bases between. There are 15 residues in the CDR3. The CDR3: CASSPSRGANEKLFF. Written as DNA, the CDR3 is TGTGCCAGCAGCCCGAGTCGGGGGGCTAATGAAAAACTGTTTTTT.

This clone was found a few times. The rearrangement uses TRBV15 and TRBJ1-1; unclear D gene. Trimming removed 5 bases at V and 1 base at J, with 5 bases between. The CDR3 is made up of 12 amino acids. The germline gives CDR1 LNHNV, CDR2 YYDKDF (reference sequence). CDR3 amino acids: CATSRQNTEAFF. In DNA, the CDR3 is TGTGCCACCAGCCGCCAGAACACTGAAGCTTTCTTT.

The chain carries TRBV6-1 and TRBJ1-2; D call uncertain. In germline, CDR1 is MNHNS, CDR2 SASEGT. The CDR3 totals 13 residues. The V gene lost 1 base and the J gene lost 10 bases, with 13 bases spanning the gap. The CDR3, as DNA: TGTGCCAGCAGTGAAGGACAAGGTATGACCTACACCTTC. Protein sequence: CASSEGQGMTYTF.

V is TRBV5-6 and J is TRBJ1-1, with a weak D call TRBD1 (6 bases). Germline V gives CDR1 SGHDT, CDR2 YYEEEE. The CDR3 has 16 residues. Trimming took off 4 bases at V and 0 bases at J, with 16 bases between the two ends. For the CDR3, the DNA is TGTGCCAGCAGCCAGATGACAGGAGGATTGAACACTGAAGCTTTCTTT. It specifies CASSQMTGGLNTEAFF.

This clone was seen a handful of times. The chain couples TRBV4-3 to TRBJ2-1; TRBD2 might be the D (5 bases). This CDR3 region has 16 residues. V lost 1 base and J 0 bases, leaving 10 bases between the germline ends. Per germline, CDR1 LGHNA and CDR2 YSLEER. The CDR3 is CASSQGWRASYNEQFF. CDR3 sequence (DNA): TGCGCCAGCAGCCAAGGTTGGCGGGCCTCCTACAATGAGCAGTTCTTC.

This clone was seen a few times. The chain links TRBV5-1 to TRBJ2-7; TRBD1 or TRBD2 may be the D gene (5 bases each). The germline V and J ends were trimmed by 3 bases and 0 bases, with 10 bases remaining between them. The germline CDR1 and CDR2 sequences are SGHRS and YFSETQ. This CDR3 has 14 residues. CDR3 coding DNA: TGCGCCAGCAGCTCTGAGGGGTACTCCTACGAGCAGTACTTC. It translates to CASSSEGYSYEQYF.

The V and J genes are TRBV5-4 and TRBJ2-3; a possible D gene is TRBD2 (6 bases). V shed 4 bases and J shed 3 bases, with 12 bases lying between them. Per germline, CDR1 SGHNT and CDR2 YYREEE (reference sequence). The CDR3 is made up of 14 amino acids. The CDR3 is CASSARESTDTQYF. The DNA for the CDR3 is TGTGCCAGCAGCGCTCGGGAGAGTACAGATACGCAGTATTTT.

The rearrangement joins TRBV9 to TRBJ1-2; D call uncertain. The CDR3 sequence is 15 residues long. Germline V gene sequence: CDR1 SGDLS, CDR2 YYNGEE. The V and J ends lost 0 bases and 6 bases respectively, with 15 bases between them. CDR3 protein: CASSVGPSGWDGYTF. CDR3 DNA sequence: TGTGCCAGCAGCGTAGGCCCCAGTGGATGGGATGGCTACACCTTC.

V and J are TRBV11-2 and TRBJ2-2; D may match TRBD1 or TRBD2 (6 bases each). V was clipped by 5 bases and J by 2 bases, with 21 bases between them. The CDR3 spans 18 residues. Looked up from germline, CDR1 is SGHAT and CDR2 is FQNNGV. Here the CDR3 reads CASSRLGGPRTNTGELFF. The DNA for the CDR3 is TGTGCCAGCAGCCGATTAGGGGGGCCCAGAACAAACACCGGGGAGCTGTTTTTT.

This clone showed up just a few times. The chain couples TRBV6-1 to TRBJ2-2; 8 nucleotides line up with TRBD1. Germline values: CDR1 MNHNS, CDR2 SASEGT. The CDR3 is 15 amino acids. V shed 6 bases and J 1 base; nucleotides not matched to a gene: 4. The DNA for the CDR3 is TGTGCCAGCAGCGCCGGGACAGGGAACACCGGGGAGCTGTTTTTT. Translation gives CASSAGTGNTGELFF.